These 6 T cell receptor beta chains were all obtained from the same sample, sequenced in a study of blood T cell repertoires in COVID-19. The assay was immunoSEQ multiplex PCR, and TCRdb's table has in-frame clones only and misses some. The table lists roughly 98,000 clones, around 94% of them singletons. Sequenced material: peripheral blood. The receptors were gathered from a woman aged 55-70 years with active COVID-19.

The chain couples TRBV7-9 to TRBJ2-7; 8 nucleotides align to TRBD1. This CDR3 spans 14 amino acids. Germline V gene data show CDR1 as SEHNR and CDR2 as FQNEAQ (reference sequence). With 1 base clipped from V and 5 bases from J, the junction kept 4 bases outside the gene matches. The CDR3 coding sequence is TGTGCCAGCAGCTTAGTTTCAGGGGGCAACGAGCAGTACTTC. This codes for CASSLVSGGNEQYF.

This clone was counted a single time. The chain links TRBV25-1 to TRBJ2-1, with TRBD2 matching 12 bases. V dropped 1 base and J dropped 8; count of bases not matched to a gene: 3. Per the germline V gene, CDR1 is MGHDK and CDR2 is SYGVNS. The CDR3 length is 15 residues. The CDR3 sequence: CASSESGLAGHEQFF. The CDR3 DNA reads as TGTGCCAGCAGTGAATCCGGACTAGCGGGACATGAGCAGTTCTTC.

The V gene is TRBV28, the J gene TRBJ2-7, with 10 bases identical to TRBD1. With V trimmed by 6 bases and J by 7 bases, 9 bases remained unmatched. Per germline, CDR1 MDHEN and CDR2 SYDVKM. The CDR3 runs to 14 residues. The CDR3 region is CASSPIGTGAEQYF. The DNA of the CDR3 is TGTGCCAGCAGCCCCATCGGGACAGGGGCTGAGCAGTACTTC.

This clone occurred a few times. J is TRBJ1-5 and V is TRBV28; tentatively, D is TRBD1 (6 bases). The germline gives CDR1 MDHEN, CDR2 SYDVKM. This CDR3 region has 14 residues. The germline V and J ends were trimmed by 4 bases and 0 bases, with 7 bases remaining between them. CDR3 coding DNA: TGTGCCAGCAGTTCGGGACATAGCAATCAGCCCCAGCATTTT. Protein: CASSSGHSNQPQHF.

This chain joins TRBV28 and TRBJ1-3; a possible D gene is TRBD1 (5 bases). V was pared by 2 bases and J by 2 bases, with 10 bases between. Per the germline V gene, CDR1 is MDHEN and CDR2 is SYDVKM. The CDR3 has 15 residues. The CDR3 coding sequence is TGTGCCAGCAGTTTACGAACAGGAGCTGGAAACACCATATATTTT. Translating gives CASSLRTGAGNTIYF.

This clone was found a few times. This chain links TRBV19 with TRBJ1-6, with a possible D match to TRBD1 (6 bases). The germline V gene has CDR1 LNHDA and CDR2 SQIVND (reference sequence). This CDR3 comprises 15 residues. Trimming shortened V by 5 bases and J by 6 bases, and 14 bases separated the two germline ends. For the CDR3, the DNA is TGTGCCAGTAGTCCGCCCGGACAGCCTAATTCACCCCTCCACTTT. Encoded protein: CASSPPGQPNSPLHF. Supplemented by reference TRBV19 and TRBJ1-6, the full variable domain reads DGGITQSPKYLFRKEGQNVTLSCEQNLNHDAMYWYRQDPGQGLRLIYYSQIVNDFQKGDIAEGYSVSREKKESFPLTVTSAQKNPTAFYLCASSPPGQPNSPLHFGNGTRLTVT.